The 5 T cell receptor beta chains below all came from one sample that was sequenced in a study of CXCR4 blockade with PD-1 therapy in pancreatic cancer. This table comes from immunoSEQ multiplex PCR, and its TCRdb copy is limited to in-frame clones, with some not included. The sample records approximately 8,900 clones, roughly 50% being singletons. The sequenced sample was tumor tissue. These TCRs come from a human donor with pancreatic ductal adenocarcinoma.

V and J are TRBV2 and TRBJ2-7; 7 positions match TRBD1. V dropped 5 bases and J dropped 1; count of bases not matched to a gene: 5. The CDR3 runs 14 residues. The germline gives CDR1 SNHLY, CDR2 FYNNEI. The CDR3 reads CASSSRTGSYEQYF. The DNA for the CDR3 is TGTGCCAGCAGTTCTCGGACAGGTTCCTACGAGCAGTACTTC.

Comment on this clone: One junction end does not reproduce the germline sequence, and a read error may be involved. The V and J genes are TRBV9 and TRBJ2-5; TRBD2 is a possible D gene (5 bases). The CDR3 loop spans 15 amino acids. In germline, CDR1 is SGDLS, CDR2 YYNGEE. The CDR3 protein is CASSVGHPLGETQYF. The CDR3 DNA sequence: TGTGCCAGTAGCGTAGGGCACCCTCTAGGAGAGACCCAGTACTTC.

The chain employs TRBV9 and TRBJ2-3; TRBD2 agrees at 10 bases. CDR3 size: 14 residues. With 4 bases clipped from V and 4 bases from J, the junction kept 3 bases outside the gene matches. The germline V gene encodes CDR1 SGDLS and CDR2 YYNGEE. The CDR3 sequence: CASSRSGGADTQYF. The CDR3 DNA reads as TGTGCCAGCAGCCGAAGCGGGGGGGCAGATACGCAGTATTTT.

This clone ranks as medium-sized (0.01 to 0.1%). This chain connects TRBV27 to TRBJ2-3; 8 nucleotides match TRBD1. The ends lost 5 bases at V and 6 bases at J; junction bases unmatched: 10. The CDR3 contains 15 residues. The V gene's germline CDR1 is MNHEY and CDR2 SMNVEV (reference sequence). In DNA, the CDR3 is TGTGCCAGCAGTCCCTTGGACAGGGTTCATGATACGCAGTATTTT. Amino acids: CASSPLDRVHDTQYF.

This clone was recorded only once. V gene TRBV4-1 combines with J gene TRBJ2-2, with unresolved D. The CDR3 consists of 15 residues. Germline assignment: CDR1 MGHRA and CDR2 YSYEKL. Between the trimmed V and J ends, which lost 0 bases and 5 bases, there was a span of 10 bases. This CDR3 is CASSQDYIITGELFF. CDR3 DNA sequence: TGCGCCAGCAGCCAAGATTACATAATTACCGGGGAGCTGTTTTTT.